These T cell receptor beta chains were read from a single sample in a study of radiotherapy plus CTLA-4 blockade in lung cancer. Here immunoSEQ multiplex PCR was the method, and the copy in TCRdb shows in-frame clones only, minus some. The sample yields more than 55,000 clones, roughly 80% seen once. The source material was peripheral blood, sampled from a patient treated with radiotherapy plus ipilimumab. Receptors were obtained from a human donor with non-small cell lung cancer who had a complete response to radiotherapy plus ipilimumab. Each CDR3 is given with its conserved first and last residue. A D gene is named only where the DNA matches it firmly. Clone size appears in some rows only: once, few, many, or a class for an expanded clone.

>.|TRBD1|TRBJ2-5|TRBV5-1
TGCGCCAGCAGCTCGTGGGAGACAGGGGGGCGAGAGACCCAGTACTTC
CASSSWETGGRETQYF
>.|.|TRBJ1-2|TRBV15
TGTGCCACCAGCAGAGGAACAGTTTCCTATGGCTACACCTTC
CATSRGTVSYGYTF
>.|.|TRBJ2-6|TRBV7-6
TGTGCCAGCACCCGAGGGTTCTCGAGGGCCAACGTCCTGACTTTC
CASTRGFSRANVLTF
>.|.|TRBJ1-2|TRBV2
TGTGCCAGCAGGAGGGCAGAAACTAACTATGGCTACACCTTC
CASRRAETNYGYTF
>.|TRBD1|TRBJ2-1|TRBV11-3
TGTGCCAGCAGCGCCGACCAGGGACAGGGGGGGCATGAGCAGTTCTTC
CASSADQGQGGHEQFF
>.|.|TRBJ1-2|TRBV7-9
TGTGCCAGCAGTTACGCGGGGATAAACTATGGCTACACCTTC
CASSYAGINYGYTF
>.|TRBD1|TRBJ2-2|TRBV7-6
TGTGCCAGCAGCTTAGGGACAGGGTATCATGGGGAGCTGTTTTTT
CASSLGTGYHGELFF
>.|TRBD1|TRBJ1-4|TRBV4-3
TGCGCCAGCAGCCAAGTCAGGGGGGACGGTGAAAAACTGTTTTTT
CASSQVRGDGEKLFF
>medium-sized|TRBD1|TRBJ2-2|TRBV5-6
TGTGCCAGCAGCCCGGACAGGGGGCGCGGGACCGGGGAGCTGTTTTTT
CASSPDRGRGTGELFF
>.|.|TRBJ2-7|TRBV11-2
TGTGCCAGCAGCTTGGGGGGTAGCTCCTACGAGCAGTACTTC
CASSLGGSSYEQYF
>.|TRBD2|TRBJ2-1|TRBV9
TGTGCCAGCAGCGTAGCCGGGAGGGCGGCCTACAATGAGCAGTTCTTC
CASSVAGRAAYNEQFF
>few|.|TRBJ1-1|TRBV5-4
TGTGCCAGCAGCCTCATGGGCAGGGACACTGAAGCTTTCTTT
CASSLMGRDTEAFF
>.|.|TRBJ1-1|TRBV6-5
TGTGCCAGCAGTCGCAGGGGTATGAACACTGAAGCTTTCTTT
CASSRRGMNTEAFF
>.|.|TRBJ1-5|TRBV7-2
TGTGCCAGCAGCTTAGGGGGGGATCAGCCCCAGCATTTT
CASSLGGDQPQHF
>.|.|TRBJ1-4|TRBV6-5
TGTGCCAGCAGTTACCAGGTCACAGGGACGGGTGAAAAACTGTTTTTT
CASSYQVTGTGEKLFF
>.|.|TRBJ2-1|TRBV5-4
TGTGCCAGCAGCTACCCCAGGGGAGGGGACAATGAGCAGTTCTTC
CASSYPRGGDNEQFF
>.|.|TRBJ2-4|TRBV4-3
TGCGCCAGCAGCCAAGATCGAGACAGGAAAAACATTCAGTACTTC
CASSQDRDRKNIQYF
>once|TRBD1|TRBJ1-2|TRBV19
TGTGCCAGTAGTATAGCACAGGGGGCGCATGGCTACACCTTC
CASSIAQGAHGYTF
>.|.|TRBJ1-5|TRBV11-2
TGTGCCAGCAGCTTATCCTTTGACAGAATCAATCAGCCCCAGCATTTT
CASSLSFDRINQPQHF
>.|TRBD1|TRBJ1-1|TRBV29-1
TGCAGCGTTGTTAAGGGTGGGACAGGGGCAGGGACTGAAGCTTTCTTT
CSVVKGGTGAGTEAFF
>.|.|TRBJ2-3|TRBV7-2
TGTGCCAGCAGCCGAGACTACCTAAGCACAGATACGCAGTATTTT
CASSRDYLSTDTQYF
>.|TRBD1|TRBJ1-6|TRBV7-2
TGTGCCAGCACCTCAGGGGGAAGTAATTCACCCCTCCACTTT
CASTSGGSNSPLHF